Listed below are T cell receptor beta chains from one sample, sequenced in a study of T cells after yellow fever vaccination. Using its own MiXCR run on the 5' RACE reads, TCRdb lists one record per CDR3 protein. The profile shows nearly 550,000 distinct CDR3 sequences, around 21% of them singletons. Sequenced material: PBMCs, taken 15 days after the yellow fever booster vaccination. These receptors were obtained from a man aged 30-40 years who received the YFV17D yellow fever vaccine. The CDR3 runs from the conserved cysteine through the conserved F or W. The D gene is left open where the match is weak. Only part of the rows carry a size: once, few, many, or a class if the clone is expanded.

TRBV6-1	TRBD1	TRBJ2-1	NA	TGTGCCAGCAGTCGCGAGACAGGGACCGGGTGGGATGAGCAGTTCTTC	CASSRETGTGWDEQFF
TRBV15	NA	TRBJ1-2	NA	TGTGCCACGCGTCCCCAGGACGTCAACTATGGCTACACCTTC	CATRPQDVNYGYTF
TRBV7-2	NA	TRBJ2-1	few	TGTGCCAGCAGCTTCCCGCGGGTTTCCTACAATGAGCAGTTCTTC	CASSFPRVSYNEQFF
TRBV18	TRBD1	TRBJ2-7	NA	TGTGCCAGCTCAGCCACCGGGACAGGGGTTTTCTACGAGCAGTACTTC	CASSATGTGVFYEQYF
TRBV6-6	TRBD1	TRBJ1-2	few	TGTGCCAGCAGTTATGACAGGGGGCGAGGCTACACCTTC	CASSYDRGRGYTF
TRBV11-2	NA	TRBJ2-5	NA	TGTGCCAGCAGCTTAGACCGCCCGGTTCAAGAGACCCAGTACTTC	CASSLDRPVQETQYF
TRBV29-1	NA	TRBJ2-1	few	TGCAGCGCCCGGACTAATCTTCAGTTCTTC	CSARTNLQFF
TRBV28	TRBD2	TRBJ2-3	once	TGTGCCAGCAGTCTGACTAGCGGGATAGGAGATACGCAGTATTTT	CASSLTSGIGDTQYF
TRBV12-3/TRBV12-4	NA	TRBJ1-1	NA	TGTGCCAGCAGTTTCGGGCCGGGAGGTGGTCCTGAAGCTTTCTTT	CASSFGPGGGPEAFF
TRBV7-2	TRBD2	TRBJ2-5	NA	TGTGCCAGCAGCCCTGCTGGGGGCGGGAGGGCCCCTTACTTC	CASSPAGGGRAPYF
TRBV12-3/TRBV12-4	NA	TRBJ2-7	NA	TGTGCCAGCAGTTCTGCCGAGCAGTACTTC	CASSSAEQYF
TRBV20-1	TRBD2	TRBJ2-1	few	TGCAGTGCTATGACTAGCGGGAGTCTGGATGAGCAGTTCTTC	CSAMTSGSLDEQFF
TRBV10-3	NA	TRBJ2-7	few	TGTGCCATCAGCGTTCTAGGGCTGCAGTACTTC	CAISVLGLQYF
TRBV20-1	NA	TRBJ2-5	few	TGCAGTGCTAGATCTCCGGGTGAGACCCAGTACTTC	CSARSPGETQYF
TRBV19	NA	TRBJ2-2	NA	TGTGCCAGTAGTATGGACTGGGTTGGGGAGCTGTTTTTT	CASSMDWVGELFF
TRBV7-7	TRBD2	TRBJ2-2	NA	TGTGCCAGCAGCTTACTCCCACCAGCTAGCGGGAGTGTGACCGGGGAGCTGTTTTTT	CASSLLPPASGSVTGELFF
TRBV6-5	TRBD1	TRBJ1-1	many	TGTGCCAGCAGTTACGAGGGACAGGGTCAGTCGTGGGCTTTCTTT	CASSYEGQGQSWAFF
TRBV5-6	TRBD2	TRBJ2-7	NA	TGTGCCAGCAGCTTGAGGGCGGGAGTAGTTTACGAGCAGTACTTC	CASSLRAGVVYEQYF
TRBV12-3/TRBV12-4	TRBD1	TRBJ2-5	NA	TGTGCCAGCAGATTTAGCCGGGACAGGGGCACGGAGACCCAGTACTTC	CASRFSRDRGTETQYF
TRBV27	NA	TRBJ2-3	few	TGTGCCAGCAGTAATACCGGGACCTACACAGATACGCAGTATTTT	CASSNTGTYTDTQYF